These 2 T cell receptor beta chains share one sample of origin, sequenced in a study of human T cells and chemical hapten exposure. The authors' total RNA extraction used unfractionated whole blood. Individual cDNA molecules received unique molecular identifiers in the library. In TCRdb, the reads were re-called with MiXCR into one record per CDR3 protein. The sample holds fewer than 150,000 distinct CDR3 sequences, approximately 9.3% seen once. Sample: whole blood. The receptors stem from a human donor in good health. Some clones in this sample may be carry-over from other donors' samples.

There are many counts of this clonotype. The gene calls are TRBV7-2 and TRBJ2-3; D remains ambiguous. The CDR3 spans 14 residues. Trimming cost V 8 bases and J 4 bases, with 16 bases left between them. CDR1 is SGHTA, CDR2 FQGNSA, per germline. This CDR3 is CASGRLYPADTQYF. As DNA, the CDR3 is TGTGCCAGCGGCCGACTCTACCCCGCAGATACGCAGTATTTT.

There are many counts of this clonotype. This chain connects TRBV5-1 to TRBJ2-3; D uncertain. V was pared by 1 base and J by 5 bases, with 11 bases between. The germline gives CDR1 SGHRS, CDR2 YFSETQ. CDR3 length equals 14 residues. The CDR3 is CASSLTHSLDTQYF. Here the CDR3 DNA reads TGCGCCAGCAGCTTGACACACAGTCTAGATACGCAGTATTTT.